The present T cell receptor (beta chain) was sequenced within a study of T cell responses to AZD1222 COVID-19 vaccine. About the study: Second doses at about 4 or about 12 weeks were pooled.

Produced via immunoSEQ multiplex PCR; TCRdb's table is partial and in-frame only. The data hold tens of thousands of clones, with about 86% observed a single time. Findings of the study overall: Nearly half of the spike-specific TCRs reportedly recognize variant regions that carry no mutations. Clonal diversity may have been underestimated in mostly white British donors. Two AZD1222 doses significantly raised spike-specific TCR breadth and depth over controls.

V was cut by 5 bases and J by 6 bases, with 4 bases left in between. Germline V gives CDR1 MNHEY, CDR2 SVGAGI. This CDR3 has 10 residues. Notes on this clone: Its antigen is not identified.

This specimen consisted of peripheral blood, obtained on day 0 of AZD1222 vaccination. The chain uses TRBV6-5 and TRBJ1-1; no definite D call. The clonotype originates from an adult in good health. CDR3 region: CASSRAEAFF. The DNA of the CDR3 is TGTGCCAGCAGTCGAGCTGAAGCTTTCTTT.